These T cell receptor beta chains were read from a single sample in a study of response to subunit inactivated influenza vaccine. TCRdb fed the RT-PCR reads into MiXCR, producing one record per CDR3 protein. The data contain fewer than 750,000 distinct CDR3 sequences, 13% to 15% of them singletons. The specimen comprised PBMCs from blood, sampled about 13 days after vaccination. Receptor source: a man aged 50 or older who received an inactivated influenza vaccine. Each CDR3 is given with its conserved first and last residue. Fields, in order: V gene, J gene, CDR3 length, D gene, clone size, CDR3 protein, CDR3 DNA. D genes are given only for firm matches. Clone size, where shown, is once, few, many, or a class for clones that have expanded.

v_gene: TRBV7-8
j_gene: TRBJ1-1
len: 14
d_gene: -
abundance: -
CDR3aa: CASSLGQKYTEAFF
CDR3nt: TGTGCCAGCAGCTTAGGACAGAAATACACTGAAGCTTTCTTT

v_gene: TRBV27
j_gene: TRBJ2-7
len: 15
d_gene: TRBD1
abundance: -
CDR3aa: CASRVGTGGSYEQYF
CDR3nt: TGTGCCAGCAGGGTTGGGACAGGGGGATCCTACGAGCAGTACTTC

v_gene: TRBV5-6
j_gene: TRBJ2-7
len: 16
d_gene: TRBD1
abundance: few
CDR3aa: CASSSPGTAISYEQYF
CDR3nt: TGTGCCAGCAGCTCACCCGGGACAGCTATTTCCTACGAGCAGTACTTC

v_gene: TRBV6-2/TRBV6-3
j_gene: TRBJ1-1
len: 12
d_gene: -
abundance: many
CDR3aa: CASRTQYTEAFF
CDR3nt: TGTGCCAGCAGAACCCAGTACACTGAAGCTTTCTTT

v_gene: TRBV4-2
j_gene: TRBJ1-6
len: 16
d_gene: -
abundance: -
CDR3aa: CASSQDWAAGYKPLHF
CDR3nt: TGTGCCAGCAGCCAAGATTGGGCCGCAGGGTATAAACCCCTCCACTTT

v_gene: TRBV7-9
j_gene: TRBJ2-7
len: 14
d_gene: TRBD1
abundance: -
CDR3aa: CASSQQGAVYEQYF
CDR3nt: TGTGCCAGCAGCCAACAGGGGGCGGTTTACGAGCAGTACTTC

v_gene: TRBV6-2/TRBV6-3
j_gene: TRBJ1-5
len: 16
d_gene: -
abundance: -
CDR3aa: CASSYSRIRGRQPQHF
CDR3nt: TGTGCCAGCAGTTACTCGAGGATCCGGGGACGGCAGCCCCAGCATTTT

v_gene: TRBV15
j_gene: TRBJ2-3
len: 15
d_gene: -
abundance: many
CDR3aa: CATSESVVSTDTQYF
CDR3nt: TGTGCCACCAGCGAGTCGGTAGTCTCCACAGATACGCAGTATTTT

v_gene: TRBV18
j_gene: TRBJ2-7
len: 17
d_gene: -
abundance: few
CDR3aa: CASSALQAGFSSYEQYF
CDR3nt: TGTGCCAGCTCAGCACTCCAAGCCGGGTTCAGCTCCTACGAGCAGTACTTC

v_gene: TRBV7-2
j_gene: TRBJ2-2
len: 16
d_gene: -
abundance: -
CDR3aa: CASSLVYLTNTGELFF
CDR3nt: TGTGCCAGCAGCTTAGTATATCTTACGAACACCGGGGAGCTGTTTTTT

v_gene: TRBV28
j_gene: TRBJ2-7
len: 16
d_gene: TRBD2
abundance: -
CDR3aa: CASSFFSGRVGYEQYF
CDR3nt: TGTGCCAGCAGTTTCTTTAGCGGGAGAGTTGGCTACGAGCAGTACTTC

v_gene: TRBV6-1
j_gene: TRBJ1-5
len: 15
d_gene: -
abundance: -
CDR3aa: CASSHFSGSNQPQHF
CDR3nt: TGTGCCAGCAGTCATTTTTCAGGGAGCAATCAGCCCCAGCATTTT

v_gene: TRBV9
j_gene: TRBJ2-2
len: 16
d_gene: -
abundance: -
CDR3aa: CASSRAYGGAPGELFF
CDR3nt: TGTGCCAGCAGCCGGGCGTATGGGGGCGCTCCCGGGGAGCTGTTTTTT

v_gene: TRBV5-5
j_gene: TRBJ1-6
len: 16
d_gene: TRBD1
abundance: few
CDR3aa: CASSLELGTANSPLHF
CDR3nt: TGTGCCAGCAGCTTGGAACTCGGGACAGCGAATTCACCCCTCCACTTT

v_gene: TRBV30
j_gene: TRBJ2-5
len: 13
d_gene: TRBD1
abundance: -
CDR3aa: CAWATGVGETQYF
CDR3nt: TGTGCCTGGGCTACAGGGGTTGGCGAGACCCAGTACTTC

v_gene: TRBV7-9
j_gene: TRBJ2-3
len: 14
d_gene: -
abundance: -
CDR3aa: CASSLVGLGDTQYF
CDR3nt: TGTGCCAGCAGCTTAGTGGGGCTCGGAGATACGCAGTATTTT

v_gene: TRBV20-1
j_gene: TRBJ1-1
len: 15
d_gene: -
abundance: few
CDR3aa: CSARIGNGVPTEAFF
CDR3nt: TGCAGTGCTAGAATCGGCAATGGGGTACCCACTGAAGCTTTCTTT

v_gene: TRBV7-2
j_gene: TRBJ2-2
len: 14
d_gene: TRBD2
abundance: -
CDR3aa: CASSLGPGGGELFF
CDR3nt: TGTGCCAGCAGCTTAGGTCCGGGGGGCGGGGAGCTGTTTTTT

v_gene: TRBV20-1
j_gene: TRBJ2-7
len: 13
d_gene: -
abundance: few
CDR3aa: CSASRTSSYEQYF
CDR3nt: TGCAGTGCTAGCAGAACTAGCAGCTACGAGCAGTACTTC

v_gene: TRBV28
j_gene: TRBJ2-5
len: 19
d_gene: TRBD1
abundance: -
CDR3aa: CASSSPRWDRGTLWETQYF
CDR3nt: TGTGCCAGCAGTTCCCCCCGGTGGGACAGGGGGACCCTCTGGGAGACCCAGTACTTC

v_gene: TRBV7-9
j_gene: TRBJ1-5
len: 13
d_gene: -
abundance: few
CDR3aa: CASSLKGLNPQHF
CDR3nt: TGTGCCAGCAGCTTAAAGGGGTTGAATCCCCAGCATTTT

v_gene: TRBV29-1
j_gene: TRBJ2-1
len: 12
d_gene: -
abundance: few
CDR3aa: CSVEDNGNEQFF
CDR3nt: TGCAGCGTTGAAGATAATGGGAATGAGCAGTTCTTC

v_gene: TRBV3-1
j_gene: TRBJ2-7
len: 14
d_gene: -
abundance: few
CDR3aa: CASSQHRISYEQYF
CDR3nt: TGTGCCAGCAGCCAACACAGGATCTCCTACGAGCAGTACTTC

v_gene: TRBV7-2
j_gene: TRBJ1-1
len: 15
d_gene: -
abundance: few
CDR3aa: CASSLGSGMNTEAFF
CDR3nt: TGTGCCAGCAGCTTAGGGTCAGGCATGAACACTGAAGCTTTCTTT

v_gene: TRBV10-3
j_gene: TRBJ2-7
len: 15
d_gene: TRBD2
abundance: -
CDR3aa: CAISEPRGGPYEQYF
CDR3nt: TGTGCCATCAGTGAGCCCCGGGGGGGCCCCTACGAGCAGTACTTC

v_gene: TRBV29-1
j_gene: TRBJ2-3
len: 13
d_gene: -
abundance: -
CDR3aa: CSVEYSWTDTQYF
CDR3nt: TGCAGCGTTGAATATAGCTGGACAGATACGCAGTATTTT

v_gene: TRBV28
j_gene: TRBJ2-3
len: 16
d_gene: TRBD1
abundance: -
CDR3aa: CASSSYRGLSTDTQYF
CDR3nt: TGTGCCAGCAGTTCCTACAGGGGTTTGAGCACAGATACGCAGTATTTT

v_gene: TRBV12-3/TRBV12-4
j_gene: TRBJ2-5
len: 16
d_gene: -
abundance: few
CDR3aa: CASSFGLGRGGETQYF
CDR3nt: TGTGCCAGCAGTTTCGGGCTAGGGCGGGGCGGGGAGACCCAGTACTTC